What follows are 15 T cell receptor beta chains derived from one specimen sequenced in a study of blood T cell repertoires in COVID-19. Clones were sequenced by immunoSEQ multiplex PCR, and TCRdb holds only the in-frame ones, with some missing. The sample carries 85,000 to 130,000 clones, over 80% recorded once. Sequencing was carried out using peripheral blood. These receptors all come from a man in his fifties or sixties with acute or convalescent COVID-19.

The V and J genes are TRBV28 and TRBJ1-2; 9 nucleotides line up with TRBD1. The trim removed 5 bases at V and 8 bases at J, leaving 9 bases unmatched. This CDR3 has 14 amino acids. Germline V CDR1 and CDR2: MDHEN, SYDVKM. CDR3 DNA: TGTGCCAGCAGTGAGGACAGGGGCGCGGACGGCTACACCTTC. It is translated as CASSEDRGADGYTF.

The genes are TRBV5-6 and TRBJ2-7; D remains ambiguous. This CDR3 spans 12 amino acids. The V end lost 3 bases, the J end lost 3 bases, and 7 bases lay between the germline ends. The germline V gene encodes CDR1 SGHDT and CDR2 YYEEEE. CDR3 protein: CASSSLDYEQYF. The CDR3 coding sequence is TGTGCCAGCAGCTCCTTAGACTACGAGCAGTACTTC.

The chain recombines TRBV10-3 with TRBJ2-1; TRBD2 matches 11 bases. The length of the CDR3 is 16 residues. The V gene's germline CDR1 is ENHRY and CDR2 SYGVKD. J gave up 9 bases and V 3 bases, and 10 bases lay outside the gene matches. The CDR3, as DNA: TGTGCCATCAGTGAAGGTAGCGGGAGGGCCGTCGGTGAGCAGTTCTTC. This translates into CAISEGSGRAVGEQFF.

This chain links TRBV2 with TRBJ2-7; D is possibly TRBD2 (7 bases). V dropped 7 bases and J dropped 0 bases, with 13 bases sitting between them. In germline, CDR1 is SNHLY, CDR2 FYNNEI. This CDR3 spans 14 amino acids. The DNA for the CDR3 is TGTGCCAGCAAGGGGGGGGACCTCTCCTACGAGCAGTACTTC. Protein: CASKGGDLSYEQYF.

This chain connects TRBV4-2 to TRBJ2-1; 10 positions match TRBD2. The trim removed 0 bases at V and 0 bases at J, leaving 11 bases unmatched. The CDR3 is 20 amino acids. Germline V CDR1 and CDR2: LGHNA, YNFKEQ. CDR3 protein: CASSQERAGGPPRSYNEQFF. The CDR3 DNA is TGTGCCAGCAGCCAAGAGCGAGCGGGAGGGCCCCCTCGCTCCTACAATGAGCAGTTCTTC.

For the CDR3, the DNA is TGTGCCAGCAGCTCCTCTAGGGGAGGGCCTAACACCGGGGAGCTGTTTTTT. Protein product: CASSSSRGGPNTGELFF. The V gene is TRBV11-3, the J gene TRBJ2-2, with 7 bases that match TRBD2. In germline, CDR1 is SGHNT, CDR2 YENEEA. This CDR3 region has 17 residues. V lost 4 bases and J lost 2; bases outside the gene matches: 10.

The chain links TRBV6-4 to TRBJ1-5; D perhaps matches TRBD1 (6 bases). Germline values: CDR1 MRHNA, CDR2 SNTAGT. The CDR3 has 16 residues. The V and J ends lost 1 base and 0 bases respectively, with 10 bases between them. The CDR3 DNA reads TGTGCCAGCAGTGACTACGGGGGGCTTAGCAATCAGCCCCAGCATTTT. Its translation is CASSDYGGLSNQPQHF.

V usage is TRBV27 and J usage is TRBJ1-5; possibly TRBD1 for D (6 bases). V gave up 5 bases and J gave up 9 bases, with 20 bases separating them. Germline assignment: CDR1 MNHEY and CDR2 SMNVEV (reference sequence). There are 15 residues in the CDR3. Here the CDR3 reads CASSKLTGPPGPQHF. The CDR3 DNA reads TGTGCCAGCAGTAAGCTCACAGGGCCCCCGGGGCCCCAGCATTTT.

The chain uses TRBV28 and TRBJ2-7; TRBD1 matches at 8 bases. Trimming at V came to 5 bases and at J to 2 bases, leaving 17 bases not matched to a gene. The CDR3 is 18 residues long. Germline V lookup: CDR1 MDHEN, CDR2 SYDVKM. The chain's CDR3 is CASSQRTGIAGLPYEQYF. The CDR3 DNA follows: TGTGCCAGCAGTCAACGGACAGGGATTGCGGGCTTACCCTACGAGCAGTACTTC.

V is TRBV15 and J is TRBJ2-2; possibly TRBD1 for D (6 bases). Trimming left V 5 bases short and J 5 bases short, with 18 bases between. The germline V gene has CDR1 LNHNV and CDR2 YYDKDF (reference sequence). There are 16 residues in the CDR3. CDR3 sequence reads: CATSWDTLPGTGELFF. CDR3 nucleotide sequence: TGTGCCACCAGCTGGGACACTCTGCCGGGGACCGGGGAGCTGTTTTTT.

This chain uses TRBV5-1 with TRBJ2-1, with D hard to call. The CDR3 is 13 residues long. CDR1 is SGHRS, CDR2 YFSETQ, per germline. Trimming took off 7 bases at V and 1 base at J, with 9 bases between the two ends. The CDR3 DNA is TGCGCCAGCTCTGGCAGTTCCTACAATGAGCAGTTCTTC. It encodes CASSGSSYNEQFF. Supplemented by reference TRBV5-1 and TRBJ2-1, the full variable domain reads KAGVTQTPRYLIKTRGQQVTLSCSPISGHRSVSWYQQTPGQGLQFLFEYFSETQRNKGNFPGRFSGRQFSNSRSEMNVSTLELGDSALYLCASSGSSYNEQFFGPGTRLTVL.

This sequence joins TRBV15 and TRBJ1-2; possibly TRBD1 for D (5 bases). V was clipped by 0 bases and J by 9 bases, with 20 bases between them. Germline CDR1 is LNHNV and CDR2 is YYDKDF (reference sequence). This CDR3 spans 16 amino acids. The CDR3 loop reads CATSRDNTVAGSRYTF. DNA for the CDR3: TGTGCCACCAGCAGAGATAACACGGTTGCAGGGTCGCGCTACACCTTC. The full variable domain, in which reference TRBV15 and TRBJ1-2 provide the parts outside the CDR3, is DAMVIQNPRYQVTQFGKPVTLSCSQTLNHNVMYWYQQKSSQAPKLLFHYYDKDFNNEADTPDNFQSRRPNTSFCFLDIRSPGLGDTAMYLCATSRDNTVAGSRYTFGSGTRLTVV.

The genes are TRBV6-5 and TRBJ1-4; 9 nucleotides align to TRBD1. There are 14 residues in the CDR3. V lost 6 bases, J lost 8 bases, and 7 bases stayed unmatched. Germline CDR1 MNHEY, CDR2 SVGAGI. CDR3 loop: CASSPGQGREKLFF. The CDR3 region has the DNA TGTGCCAGCAGCCCGGGACAGGGTCGGGAAAAACTGTTTTTT.

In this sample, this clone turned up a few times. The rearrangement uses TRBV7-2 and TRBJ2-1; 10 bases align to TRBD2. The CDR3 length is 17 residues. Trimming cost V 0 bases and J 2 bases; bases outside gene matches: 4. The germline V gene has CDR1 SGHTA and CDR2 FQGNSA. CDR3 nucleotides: TGTGCCAGCAGCTTAGCGGCTAGCGGGAGAACCTACAATGAGCAGTTCTTC. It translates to CASSLAASGRTYNEQFF.

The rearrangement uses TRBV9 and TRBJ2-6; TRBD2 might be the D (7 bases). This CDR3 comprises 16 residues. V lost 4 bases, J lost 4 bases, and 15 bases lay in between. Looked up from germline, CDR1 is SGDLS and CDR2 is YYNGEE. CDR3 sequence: CASSPGGGAGANVLTF. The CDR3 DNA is TGTGCCAGCAGCCCCGGTGGGGGGGCCGGGGCCAACGTCCTGACTTTC.